This TCR beta chain was recorded in a study of cytomegalovirus exposure and HLA in healthy donors (dated by TCRdb to about 2017). With regard to the full study: According to an earlier analysis of a few hundred of the donors, about 179 million T cells yielded 120 million or so unique TCR beta sequences and about 300 Gb of sequence data. An early release covering approximately 600 HLA-typed donors comprised approximately 290 gigabases of sequencing data and tens of millions of unique TCR sequences. To predict cytomegalovirus infection status, the study brought together high-throughput TCR immunosequencing, statistical association of individual TCRs with disease status, and machine learning. HLA typing included class I and class II loci at four-digit resolution. On average, roughly 250,000 unique TCR beta nucleotide sequences were sequenced per donor among a few hundred genotyped donors of the cohort, with 15% to 20% of those sequences being non-productive. Roughly five DR-DQ haplotypes were handled as single units for association and clustering because linkage in the cohort was strong. An earlier analysis of several hundred of the donors used high-throughput TCR beta sequencing to judge whether each TCR beta V gene segment behaved as functional or pseudogenic. In addition to the first cohort of 666 subjects, a separate validation cohort of 120 different subjects was used. In a later genetic analysis, genome-wide SNP genotypes for about three fifths of the 666 donors were used, and that subset was treated as a discovery cohort. In the later analysis, no new phenotypic data were used to find candidate immune exposures; instead, reliance was placed on TCR beta sequences and their occurrence across donors. The study profiled the T cell repertoires of 550 to 700 subjects by immunosequencing and related them to cytomegalovirus serostatus. Donor age, sex, ethnicity and CMV serostatus were collected together with the repertoire data. The study was designed to test whether signatures of past pathogen exposure could be identified by cataloging public T cell receptors. The number of donors typed differed by locus, with about 629-630 for A, B, C, DRB1 and DQB1, roughly 520 for DQA1, over 600 for DPA1, and around 460 for DPB1. In a later analysis, previously published TCR beta repertoires from more than 500 donors were re-analyzed and high-resolution HLA genotyping was added so that TCR occurrence patterns could be studied. Of the 300 to 450 genotyped donors, more than 75% were placed in the genetic ancestry cluster associated with self-reported Caucasian donors. All discovery cohort repertoires had been generated using a single sequencing platform.

The investigation overall reported the following: Across donors, most TCR sequences were observed very rarely, whereas some public TCRs were present in many individuals. In vitro tests confirmed that a few of the cytomegalovirus-associated TCR beta chains recognize cytomegalovirus antigens. Presence/absence analyses assumed roughly uniform sequencing depth across donors, an assumption that may not hold. The classifier was reported to diagnose cytomegalovirus status with high specificity and sensitivity in both the original cohort and the validation cohort. Compared with the roughly 700-donor mean, donors in an Asian-associated ancestry cluster had fewer N-insertions in productive TCRs, according to a later genetic analysis. Because some donors lacked HLA typing at each locus, the association tests relied only on the typed subset. Because the 87-base-pair reads could not distinguish some IMGT-functional V segments, including TRBV6-2 and TRBV6-3, those segments were excluded. V-gene and J-gene trimming of TCR beta chains was associated with a missense DCLRE1C variant in a later genetic analysis, and the association was replicated in an independent cohort. Because counts were too low, under 20 rarely observed V segments, including chromosome 9 orphons, were left out of the earlier analysis of a few hundred of the donors. In the study, approximately 160 TCR beta chains were listed as associated with cytomegalovirus. In a later analysis, TCR association rates were found to vary across HLA loci, with the most associated TCRs seen for DRB1 alleles and the fewest for HLA-C alleles. CMV serostatus was the only immune exposure information available for the cohort. It was suggested by the authors that the approach could potentially be generalized to other disease states and immunological phenotypes. In an earlier analysis of 587 of the donors, most TCR beta V segments appeared in productive rearrangements about 87% or about 30% of the time, broadly matching IMGT annotations. Strong co-occurrence of HLA alleles, especially DR and DQ, made assigning TCR associations to individual alleles difficult. The cohort was sequenced for TCR beta chains only, and without alpha or paired-chain data the features that could be detected were limited. In a later analysis, HLA-associated TCR beta chains were found to be more clonally expanded and to have lower generation probabilities than equally common non-associated chains. A further reported finding was that TCR beta sequences accurately predicted the HLA-A and HLA-B alleles for most subjects in the first cohort. Correlated functional status among segregating V segments might be attributable to linkage disequilibrium, but an unknown experimental factor could not be ruled out. A later analysis associated 17,000 or so TCR beta sequences with specific HLA alleles at a false discovery rate of 0.05. The sequencing pipeline was judged likely to have produced a cluster of highly shared sequence variants as a technical artifact. In a later analysis, several top co-occurrence clusters were reported to appear linked to parvovirus B19, influenza, CMV and Epstein-Barr virus. A later analysis found that most CMV-associated TCR beta chains appeared HLA-restricted, with HLA associations seemingly driven largely by CMV exposure.

Looking up the germline V gene yields CDR1 ENHRY and CDR2 SYGVKD. Including cysteine and phenylalanine, the CDR3 has 13 amino acids. The only DNA kept is the CDR3, 39 bases in frame from the first base. Ends trimmed: V by 6 bases, J by 4 bases; bases unmatched to a gene: 5. The cohort consisted of hundreds of healthy bone marrow donors. At the time of sampling, every cohort member was nominally healthy, though immune exposures that went unrecorded were likely present. The donor was CMV seronegative and belonged to the group of 352 seronegative cohort members. Each donor provided a peripheral blood sample, and peripheral blood mononuclear cells were used for TCR beta sequencing. Genomic DNA was extracted from the blood cell samples with the Qiagen DNeasy Blood Extraction Kit. On this clone itself: No antigen is known for it. Base qualities are missing; no much larger clone stands one base away.

The method behind the library was the immunoSEQ multiplex PCR assay. For the multiplex PCR, a mixture combining 60 forward primers for TCR Vbeta segments and 13 reverse primers for TCR Jbeta segments was used. The CDR3 region of rearranged TCR beta genes was amplified from genomic DNA by a multiplex PCR assay. The Illumina HiSeq System was used to sequence the amplified TCR beta libraries as 87-base-pair reads. On the study's bioinformatics: A later analysis tallied about 77 million unique TCR beta chains across the 650 to 750 repertoires, and some 10 million of those chains were shared by two or more donors. A nearest-neighbor algorithm error-corrected the raw reads and collapsed the reads into unique sequences, merging closely related sequences to remove PCR and sequencing errors. V, D and J gene segments were assigned by aligning CDR3 sequences to IMGT reference sequences. For a sequence to be retained, at least a six-nucleotide match to both a V gene segment and a J gene segment was required. A rearrangement counted as productive if the CDR3 had no stop codons and remained in frame with V and J, and every other rearrangement counted as non-productive. CDR3 was defined according to IMGT convention as the region running from the second conserved V-encoded cysteine to the conserved J-encoded phenylalanine. The earlier analysis of about 610 of the donors excluded any sequence lacking an unambiguous match to a single V gene segment. An earlier analysis of a few hundred of the donors called V segments functional above 56.7% productive rearrangements and segregating when the between-donor standard deviation exceeded 5%. To diagnose cytomegalovirus status from the catalog of TCR beta chain sequences, a statistical classification framework was built. V and J gene assignment, in a later analysis, came from comparing TCR nucleotide sequences with IMGT/GENE-DB human TR gene sequences. A later analysis assigned CDR3 sequences and most-parsimonious VDJ recombination scenarios with the TCRdist pipeline. In a later analysis, each TCR beta chain was defined by its CDR3 amino acid sequence together with its V-gene family, and reads without a unique V-gene family were excluded. As a way to deal with suspected cross-contamination and a sequencing artifact, a later analysis dropped 450 to 600 nucleotide sequences that were highly shared and had low generation probability. A later analysis calculated a clonal expansion index for each public chain from normalized within-repertoire ranks of inferred template counts. Generation probabilities in a later analysis came from a VDJ recombination model fitted to out-of-frame rearrangements, and those results were checked against IGoR. In a later analysis, TCR-TCR, TCR-HLA and TCR-CMV co-occurrence was scored with hypergeometric tests, and a repertoire-size bias correction was applied to TCR pairs. False discovery rates were estimated in a later analysis by permuting HLA or CMV assignments 20 times. In a later analysis, co-occurring TCRs were grouped using DBSCAN, and TCRdist sequence similarity was added for clustering within HLA-allele-positive subsets. Repertoires with fewer than 30,000 or more than 120,000 public chains were left out of co-occurrence clustering, as were roughly five repertoires with anomalous nucleotide sharing. TCRdb holds this immuneACCESS table with in-frame rearrangements only. Some clones are missing; in checked studies, unresolved V genes explain under half, and the rest has no known cause. D and trimming come from the DNA, and the V and J calls and clone size come from that table. In all, the sample holds roughly 200,000 clones, and less than 80% of those were seen once. Around 0.74% of the sample belongs to the ten largest clones.

The V and J genes are TRBV10-3 and TRBJ2-7; 8 bases in between match TRBD2. The sequenced sample consisted of PBMCs. This clonotype was sampled from a woman aged 40-49 years in good health and CMV-seronegative. The CDR3 region: CAISGGGGYEQYF. The sequenced DNA is TGTGCCATCAGCGGGGGGGGTGGGTACGAGCAGTACTTC.